Presented here are 17 T cell receptor beta chains from one specimen sequenced in a study of blood T cell repertoires in COVID-19 (TCRdb year 2020). The method behind the library was the immunoSEQ multiplex PCR assay. TCRdb limited this immuneACCESS table to in-frame rearrangements with V and J called. A share of clones is missing; checked studies link under half to unresolved V genes, and the rest is unexplained. Here the sample has around 190,000 clones; approximately 91% occur a single time. The ten largest account for roughly a sixth of the sample. The sequencing sample was made of peripheral blood. Receptors originate from a man in his forties or fifties with COVID-19, enrolled during active disease.

The chain carries TRBV5-1 and TRBJ2-1; TRBD2 matches at 12 bases. V shed 3 bases, J shed 7 bases, and the junction held 5 bases outside the gene matches. Germline V gives CDR1 SGHRS, CDR2 YFSETQ. The CDR3 extends over 15 amino acids. The CDR3 protein is CASSWRTSGNNEQFF. CDR3 nucleotide sequence: TGCGCCAGCAGCTGGCGGACTAGCGGGAATAATGAGCAGTTCTTC.

The chain couples TRBV3-1 (or the pseudogene TRBV3-2) to TRBJ2-7; the D gene is possibly TRBD1 (5 bases). Germline lookup yields CDR1 LGHDT and CDR2 YNNKEL (reference sequence). The CDR3 consists of 13 residues. Trimming left V 3 bases short and J 6 bases short, with 12 bases between. The CDR3 spells CASSQRQLREQYF. The CDR3 DNA sequence: TGTGCCAGCAGCCAGCGACAGTTACGCGAGCAGTACTTC.

The rearrangement links TRBV2 to TRBJ2-7; tentatively, D is TRBD2 (6 bases). This CDR3 is built from 18 residues. CDR1 is SNHLY, CDR2 FYNNEI, per germline. The ends were cut back, 1 base at V and 2 bases at J, with 21 bases in the middle. CDR3 DNA sequence: TGTGCCAGCAGTGAAGTGGTAGCGGTCATGGACTTTACCTACGAGCAGTACTTC. It is translated as CASSEVVAVMDFTYEQYF.

This rearrangement joins TRBV6-1 to TRBJ1-2, with 9 positions matching TRBD1. Germline V gene data show CDR1 as MNHNS and CDR2 as SASEGT. The CDR3 loop spans 15 amino acids. V lost 3 bases to trimming and J lost 7 bases; unmatched junction nucleotides: 9. The CDR3: CASSDLGQGLLGYTF. CDR3 nucleotides: TGTGCCAGCAGTGACCTTGGACAGGGGCTTCTTGGCTACACCTTC.

The chain recombines TRBV30 with TRBJ1-1; possibly TRBD1 for D (5 bases). This CDR3 is 14 amino acids long. The germline V gene encodes CDR1 GTSNPN and CDR2 SVGIG (reference sequence). Trimming took 3 bases from V and 1 from J, leaving 12 bases between them. CDR3 sequence (DNA): TGTGCCTGGAGGGGAGGACAACGGAACACTGAAGCTTTCTTT. Its protein product is CAWRGGQRNTEAFF. The entire variable domain, with the rest obtained from reference TRBV30 and TRBJ1-1, is as follows: SQTIHQWPATLVQPVGSPLSLECTVEGTSNPNLYWYRQAAGRGLQLLFYSVGIGQISSEVPQNLSASRPQDRQFILSSKKLLLSDSGFYLCAWRGGQRNTEAFFGQGTRLTVV.

The chain carries TRBV14 and TRBJ2-3; possibly TRBD2 for D (5 bases). Germline CDR1 reads SGHDN; CDR2 reads FVKESK. There are 17 residues in the CDR3. Trimming pared 5 bases from V and 2 bases from J, leaving 20 bases between. The chain's CDR3 is CASSSGLPITTTDTQYF. The CDR3 bases are TGTGCCAGCAGCTCCGGACTGCCAATAACCACCACAGATACGCAGTATTTT.

This chain links TRBV5-8 with TRBJ2-1; 14 bases align to TRBD2. Germline loops: CDR1 SGHTS, CDR2 YDEGEE. V lost 0 bases and J lost 0; bases outside the gene matches: 2. CDR3 size: 18 residues. The DNA for the CDR3 is TGTGCCAGCAGCTTGGCCGGGACTAGCGGGAGCTCCTACAATGAGCAGTTCTTC. Translating it yields CASSLAGTSGSSYNEQFF.

The chain carries TRBV5-4 and TRBJ2-3; D may be TRBD2 (5 bases). The CDR3 has 14 amino acids. Germline lookup yields CDR1 SGHNT and CDR2 YYREEE (reference sequence). V gave up 4 bases and J gave up 2 bases, with 11 bases separating them. In DNA form, the CDR3 reads TGTGCCAGCAGCAGGCCGGGGTACACAGATACGCAGTATTTT. It codes for CASSRPGYTDTQYF.

This clone was counted between two and nine times. This chain links TRBV18 with TRBJ2-1; no reliable D call. The CDR3 is made up of 17 amino acids. V was shortened by 0 bases and J by 0 bases, with 12 bases between the two germline ends. Germline V gene sequence: CDR1 KGHSH, CDR2 LQKENI. In DNA form, the CDR3 reads TGTGCCAGCTCACCACCGTCCGTAGAAAACTCCTACAATGAGCAGTTCTTC. The encoded protein is CASSPPSVENSYNEQFF. Filled out from reference TRBV18 and TRBJ2-1, the complete variable domain reads NAGVMQNPRHLVRRRGQEARLRCSPMKGHSHVYWYRQLPEEGLKFMVYLQKENIIDESGMPKERFSAEFPKEGPSILRIQQVVRGDSAAYFCASSPPSVENSYNEQFFGPGTRLTVL.

Note on this clone: A read error may produce the germline difference seen at one junction end. The chain links TRBV7-7 to TRBJ2-1; 7 positions agree with TRBD2. Germline-derived CDR1 and CDR2 are SSHAT and FNYEAQ (reference sequence). The length of the CDR3 is 16 residues. CDR3 nucleotide sequence: TGTGCTAGCAGCTTAGACCAGCGGGATTCCTACAATGAGCAGTTCTTC. It specifies CASSLDQRDSYNEQFF.

This clone occurred a few times. The gene calls are TRBV5-6 and TRBJ2-5; TRBD1 matches 8 bases. This CDR3 is 16 amino acids long. Germline assignment: CDR1 SGHDT and CDR2 YYEEEE. J gave up 0 bases and V 7 bases, and 11 bases lay outside the gene matches. CDR3 protein: CASGQIRDRYQETQYF. CDR3 nucleotide sequence: TGTGCCAGCGGCCAGATCCGGGACAGGTACCAAGAGACCCAGTACTTC.

The CDR3 is CASSPPGQGVFGNTIYF. The CDR3 DNA reads as TGTGCCAGCAGCCCGCCCGGACAGGGGGTTTTTGGAAACACCATATATTTT. The gene calls are TRBV7-2 and TRBJ1-3; 10 bases match TRBD1. V trimming: 5 bases; J trimming: 3 bases; junction bases outside the gene matches: 10. Germline CDR1 and CDR2: SGHTA and FQGNSA. The CDR3 totals 17 residues.

The chain recombines TRBV30 with TRBJ1-4; possible D gene TRBD1, 5 bases. V lost 3 bases and J 8 bases, leaving 28 bases between the germline ends. CDR1 and CDR2 from the germline V gene are GTSNPN and SVGIG (reference sequence). There are 18 residues in the CDR3. The CDR3 protein is CAWRERGLGGIYNEKLFF. The CDR3 region has the DNA TGTGCCTGGAGGGAGAGAGGTCTGGGGGGAATTTATAACGAAAAACTGTTTTTT.

Of note for this clone: Mismatch with germline at one junction end may stem from a read error. This chain links TRBV2 with TRBJ1-1, with D perhaps matching TRBD1 (6 bases). The CDR3 is 12 amino acids. CDR1 and CDR2 (germline): SNHLY, FYNNEI. The CDR3 nucleotides read TGTGCCAGCAGTACCGGAAGACAGGCTCTGGACTTT. Its translation is CASSTGRQALDF.

CDR3 region: CASSPRVVSTGELFF. CDR3 in DNA: TGTGCCAGCTCACCCAGGGTTGTGAGCACCGGGGAGCTGTTTTTT. V usage is TRBV18 and J usage is TRBJ2-2; TRBD1 might be the D (5 bases). Deletions cut 3 bases from V and 4 bases from J, with 12 bases between. CDR3 length: 15 residues. Germline V gene sequence: CDR1 KGHSH, CDR2 LQKENI.

The rearrangement uses TRBV18 and TRBJ1-4; TRBD1 is a possible D gene (6 bases). This CDR3 region has 15 residues. Germline loops: CDR1 KGHSH, CDR2 LQKENI. V was cut by 4 bases and J by 0 bases, with 9 bases left in between. The CDR3 nucleotides are TGTGCCAGCTCACGGGACAACCCAACTAATGAAAAACTGTTTTTT. Translation gives CASSRDNPTNEKLFF.

This clone was seen just once. The rearrangement links TRBV10-3 to TRBJ2-7, with TRBD1 as a possible D gene (6 bases). The V end lost 6 bases, the J end lost 2 bases, and 11 bases lay between the germline ends. The CDR3 is 13 amino acids. In germline, CDR1 is ENHRY, CDR2 SYGVKD. This CDR3 is CAIRIRGTYEQYF. CDR3 nucleotides: TGTGCCATCAGAATCAGGGGCACCTACGAGCAGTACTTC.